This T cell receptor (beta chain) is from a study of T cell clonotyping in hematopoietic cell transplantation. Study-level findings and limits: After transplant, recipient diversity fell while pathologically expanded clonotypes grew through day 180. Without cell sorting, CD4 versus CD8 contributions remain unresolved. Few recipient clonotypes overlapped donors; over 97% were de novo at given depth. Graft donor and pretransplant recipient Inverse Simpson Index values predicted broader posttransplant TCR diversity.

V shed 6 bases and J shed 4 bases, with 10 bases lying between them. CDR1 MNHEY and CDR2 SVGAGI come from the germline V gene. The CDR3 consists of 13 residues. Sequenced by immunoSEQ multiplex PCR; TCRdb stores in-frame clones only, minus some. The sample has 55,000 to 70,000 clones, 94% seen once. As regards this clone: Antigen: not known.

Material: peripheral blood mononuclear cells. V is TRBV6-5 and J is TRBJ1-5, with D hard to call. The TCR sequence derives from a man aged 45-60 years in good health. Some clones in this sample may be carry-over from other donors' samples. The DNA for the CDR3 is TGTGCCAGCAGGCCGGGATTTAATCAGCCCCAGCATTTT. Amino acid sequence: CASRPGFNQPQHF.